A selection of T cell receptor beta chains follows, all from one sample in a study of blood T cells in healthy people across ages. Via MiXCR, TCRdb re-called the 5' RACE reads, giving one row per CDR3 protein. The sample has about 800,000 distinct CDR3 sequences, about 25% seen once; the top ten hold under 4%. This same sample was also part of a study on T cells of mothers and their children.

Input material: blood. These receptors came from a boy aged 10-17 years in good health. The CDR3 runs from the conserved cysteine through the conserved F or W. D genes are given only for firm matches. Size is omitted from some rows. Given values are once, few, many or a class for expanded clones.

>TRBJ2-7|TRBV29-1|.|TRBD2
CSAQRGMDGSYEQYF
TGCAGCGCCCAGCGGGGCATGGACGGCTCCTACGAGCAGTACTTC
>TRBJ2-5|TRBV11-2|.|TRBD2
CASSLDGGFYQETQYF
TGTGCCAGCAGCTTAGACGGGGGGTTCTACCAAGAGACCCAGTACTTC
>TRBJ2-2|TRBV6-2/TRBV6-3|.|.
CASSYLTPNTGELFF
TGTGCCAGCAGTTACTTAACGCCTAATACCGGGGAGCTGTTTTTT
>TRBJ2-1|TRBV27|.|.
CASSFEAPSSYNEQFF
TGTGCCAGCAGTTTCGAAGCGCCGAGCTCCTACAATGAGCAGTTCTTC
>TRBJ2-3|TRBV28|many|TRBD2
CAITSGDSTDTQYF
TGTGCCATTACTAGCGGGGACAGCACAGATACGCAGTATTTT
>TRBJ1-1|TRBV12-3/TRBV12-4|.|.
CASSLQGLAEAFF
TGTGCCAGCAGTTTACAGGGGCTGGCTGAAGCTTTCTTT
>TRBJ1-2|TRBV6-5|.|.
CASSYTPGKANYGYTF
TGTGCCAGCAGTTACACCCCGGGGAAAGCTAACTATGGCTACACCTTC
>TRBJ2-7|TRBV12-3/TRBV12-4|few|TRBD1
CASRAGQGGYEQYF
TGTGCCAGCAGGGCCGGACAGGGGGGCTACGAGCAGTACTTC
>TRBJ2-1|TRBV20-1|.|.
CSARVASEQFF
TGCAGTGCTAGAGTCGCGAGTGAGCAGTTCTTC
>TRBJ1-3|TRBV7-6|.|.
CASSPIQETSGNTIYF
TGTGCCAGCAGCCCGATACAGGAGACCTCTGGAAACACCATATATTTT
>TRBJ2-7|TRBV29-1|.|TRBD1
CSVEDSSGTGSYEQYF
TGCAGCGTTGAAGATTCTTCCGGGACAGGGAGTTATGAGCAGTACTTC
>TRBJ2-1|TRBV7-9|.|.
CASSLERVTYNEQFF
TGTGCCAGCAGCTTAGAACGGGTAACCTACAATGAGCAGTTCTTC
>TRBJ2-6|TRBV6-5|once|.
CASSVQGNGANVLTF
TGTGCCAGCAGTGTACAGGGAAATGGGGCCAACGTCCTGACTTTC
>TRBJ2-4|TRBV7-9|many|TRBD2
CASQQGGGKNIQYF
TGTGCCAGCCAGCAGGGCGGGGGCAAAAACATTCAGTACTTC
>TRBJ2-7|TRBV6-1|few|.
CASSEFLGSEQYF
TGTGCCAGCAGTGAATTTTTGGGGTCCGAGCAGTACTTC
>TRBJ2-7|TRBV20-1|.|.
CSATIGGSYEQYF
TGCAGTGCTACCATCGGGGGTTCCTACGAGCAGTACTTC
>TRBJ2-5|TRBV29-1|.|.
CSASKNGVNQETQYF
TGCAGCGCGTCAAAGAATGGGGTGAACCAAGAGACCCAGTACTTC
>TRBJ1-2|TRBV29-1|few|TRBD1
CSVEEVPGTAAYGYTF
TGCAGCGTTGAAGAGGTTCCCGGGACAGCGGCCTATGGCTACACCTTC
>TRBJ2-1|TRBV20-1|few|TRBD2
CSAPTGTSPNEQFF
TGCAGTGCTCCTACCGGGACTAGCCCCAATGAGCAGTTCTTC
>TRBJ2-1|TRBV20-1|.|TRBD2
CSARDRGLKVNEQFF
TGCAGTGCTAGAGACCGGGGACTAAAGGTCAATGAGCAGTTCTTC
>TRBJ2-1|TRBV27|.|.
CASRGFNEQFF
TGTGCCAGCAGGGGGTTCAATGAGCAGTTCTTC
>TRBJ2-3|TRBV5-4|.|.
CASSLTSKGADTQYF
TGTGCCAGCAGCTTGACGTCGAAAGGCGCAGATACGCAGTATTTT
>TRBJ2-7|TRBV28|.|.
CATNSGAVHEQYF
TGTGCCACCAACTCAGGGGCTGTACACGAGCAGTACTTC
>TRBJ1-2|TRBV28|once|.
CASRSPSGTPFYGYTF
TGTGCCAGCAGGTCCCCTTCCGGGACACCGTTCTATGGCTACACCTTC
>TRBJ2-1|TRBV9|.|.
CASSVEPGESSYNEQFF
TGTGCCAGCAGCGTAGAGCCGGGAGAAAGCTCCTACAATGAGCAGTTCTTC
>TRBJ1-6|TRBV2|few|.
CASSEGDGSSYNSPLHF
TGTGCCAGCAGTGAAGGTGATGGGAGCTCCTATAATTCACCCCTCCACTTT
>TRBJ2-2|TRBV6-1|.|.
CASSEMGYGELFF
TGTGCCAGCAGTGAAATGGGATACGGGGAGCTGTTTTTT